The 3 T cell receptor beta chains reported below all come from one sample, sequenced in a study of blood T cell repertoires in COVID-19. TCRdb's table, derived via immunoSEQ multiplex PCR, lists solely in-frame clones and lacks some. The sample carries approximately 160,000 clones, 80% to 90% recorded once. Sequencing was done on a sample of PBMCs or T cells enriched from blood (not recorded which). These receptors came from a woman between 45 and 65 years old who had recovered from COVID-19.

The chain uses TRBV18 and TRBJ1-5; D ambiguous. The V gene lost 6 bases and the J gene lost 7 bases, with 19 bases spanning the gap. The CDR3 contains 15 residues. From germline, CDR1 is KGHSH and CDR2 LQKENI. CDR3 region: CASSPGPGVGQPQHF. CDR3 DNA sequence: TGTGCCAGCTCCCCCGGCCCCGGGGTAGGGCAGCCCCAGCATTTT.

The chain links TRBV7-2 to TRBJ2-2; 7 nucleotides agree with TRBD1. Germline CDR1 and CDR2: SGHTA and FQGNSA. V lost 3 bases to trimming and J lost 6 bases; unmatched junction nucleotides: 1. The CDR3 is 13 residues long. The CDR3 nucleotides read TGTGCCAGCAGCTTGGACAGGTCCGGGGAGCTGTTTTTT. It translates to CASSLDRSGELFF.

This clone has a single count. The chain couples TRBV19 to TRBJ1-1; 12 bases align to TRBD1. The ends lost 5 bases at V and 3 bases at J; junction bases unmatched: 4. The CDR3 runs 15 residues. Germline CDR1 and CDR2: LNHDA and SQIVND (reference sequence). Here the CDR3 reads CASSSGDRGHTEAFF. The CDR3 region has the DNA TGTGCCAGTAGTTCGGGGGACAGGGGGCACACTGAAGCTTTCTTT.